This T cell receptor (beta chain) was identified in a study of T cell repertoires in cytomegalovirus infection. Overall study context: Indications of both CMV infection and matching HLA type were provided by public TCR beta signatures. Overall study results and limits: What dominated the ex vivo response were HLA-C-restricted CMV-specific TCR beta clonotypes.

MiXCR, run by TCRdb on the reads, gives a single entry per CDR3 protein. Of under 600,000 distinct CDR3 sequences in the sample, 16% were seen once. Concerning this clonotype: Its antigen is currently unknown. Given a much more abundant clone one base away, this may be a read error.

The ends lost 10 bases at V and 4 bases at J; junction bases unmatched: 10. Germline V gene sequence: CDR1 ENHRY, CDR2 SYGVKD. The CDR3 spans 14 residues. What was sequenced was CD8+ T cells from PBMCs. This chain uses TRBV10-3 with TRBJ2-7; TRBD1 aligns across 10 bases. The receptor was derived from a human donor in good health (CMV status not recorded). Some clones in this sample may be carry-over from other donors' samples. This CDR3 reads CATRIRDRGYEQYF. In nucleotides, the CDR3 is TGTGCCACCAGGATCCGGGACAGGGGATACGAGCAGTACTTC.